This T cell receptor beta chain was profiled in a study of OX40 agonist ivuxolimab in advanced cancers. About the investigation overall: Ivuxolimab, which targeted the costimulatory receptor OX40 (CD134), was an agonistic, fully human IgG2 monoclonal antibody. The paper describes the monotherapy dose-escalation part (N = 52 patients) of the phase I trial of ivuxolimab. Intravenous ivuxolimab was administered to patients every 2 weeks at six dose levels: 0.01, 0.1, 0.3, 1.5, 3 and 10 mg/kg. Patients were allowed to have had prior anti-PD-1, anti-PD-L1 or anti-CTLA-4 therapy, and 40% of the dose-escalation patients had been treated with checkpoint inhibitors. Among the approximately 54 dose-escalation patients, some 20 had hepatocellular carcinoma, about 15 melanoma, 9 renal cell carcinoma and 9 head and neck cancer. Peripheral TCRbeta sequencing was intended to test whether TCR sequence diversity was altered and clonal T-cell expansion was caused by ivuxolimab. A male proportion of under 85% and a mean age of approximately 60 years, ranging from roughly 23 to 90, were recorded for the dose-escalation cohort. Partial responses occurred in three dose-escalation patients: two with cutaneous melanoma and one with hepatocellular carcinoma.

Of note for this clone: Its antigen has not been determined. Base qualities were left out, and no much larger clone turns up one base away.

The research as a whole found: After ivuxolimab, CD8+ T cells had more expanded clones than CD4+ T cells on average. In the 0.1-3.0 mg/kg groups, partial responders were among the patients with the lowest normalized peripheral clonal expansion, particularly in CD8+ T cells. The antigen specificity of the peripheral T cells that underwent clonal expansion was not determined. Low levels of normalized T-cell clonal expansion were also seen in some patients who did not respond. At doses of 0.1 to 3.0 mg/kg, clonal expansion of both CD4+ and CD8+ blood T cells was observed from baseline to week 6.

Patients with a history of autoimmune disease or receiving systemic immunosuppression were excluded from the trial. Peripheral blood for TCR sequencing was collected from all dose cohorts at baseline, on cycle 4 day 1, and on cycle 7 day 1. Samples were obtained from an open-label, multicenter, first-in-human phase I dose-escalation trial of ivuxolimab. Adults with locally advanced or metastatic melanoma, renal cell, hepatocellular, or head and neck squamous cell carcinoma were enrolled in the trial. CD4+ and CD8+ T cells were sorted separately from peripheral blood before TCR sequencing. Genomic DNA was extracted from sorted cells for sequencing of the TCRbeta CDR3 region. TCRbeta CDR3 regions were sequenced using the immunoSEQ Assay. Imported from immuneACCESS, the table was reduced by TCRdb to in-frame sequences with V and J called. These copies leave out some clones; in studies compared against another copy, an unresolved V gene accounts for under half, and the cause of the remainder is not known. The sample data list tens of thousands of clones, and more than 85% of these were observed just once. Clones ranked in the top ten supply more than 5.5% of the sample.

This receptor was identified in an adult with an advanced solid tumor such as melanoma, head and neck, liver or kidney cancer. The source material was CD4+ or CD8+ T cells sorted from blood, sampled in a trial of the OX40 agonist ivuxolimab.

The base sequence is TGTGCCAGCAGCTTAGCCCCAGGGGCCTCTACCTACGAGCAGTACTTC. Its amino acids are CASSLAPGASTYEQYF. This sequence uses TRBV11-2 and TRBJ2-7; 6 matching bases give a weak D call of TRBD1. According to the germline V gene, CDR1 reads SGHAT and CDR2 reads FQNNGV. Including cysteine and phenylalanine, the CDR3 has 16 amino acids. Only CDR3 DNA is held: 48 bases, read in frame from base 1. V sheds 1 base and J sheds 2 bases, leaving 15 bases between their ends.